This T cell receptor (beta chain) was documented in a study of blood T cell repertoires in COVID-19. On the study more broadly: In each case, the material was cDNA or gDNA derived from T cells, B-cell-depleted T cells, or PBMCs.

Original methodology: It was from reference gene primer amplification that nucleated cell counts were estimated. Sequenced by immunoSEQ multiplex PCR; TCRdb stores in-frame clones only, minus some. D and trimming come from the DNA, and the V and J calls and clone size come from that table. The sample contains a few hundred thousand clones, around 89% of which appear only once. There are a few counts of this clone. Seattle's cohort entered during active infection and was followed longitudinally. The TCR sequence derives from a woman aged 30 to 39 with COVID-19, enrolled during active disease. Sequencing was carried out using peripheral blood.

Here the CDR3 DNA reads TGTGCCAGCAGTGAAGCTGGGGGGGCCGGAGGCAATGAGCAGTTCTTC. Translation: CASSEAGGAGGNEQFF. The J gene is TRBJ2-1, the V gene TRBV6-1; D may be TRBD2 (7 bases). The CDR3 has 16 residues. V dropped 0 bases and J dropped 6 bases, with 15 bases sitting between them. The germline CDR1 and CDR2 sequences are MNHNS and SASEGT.